The present entry profiles one T cell receptor (beta chain) with its context. Antigen: not known. The PCR ran on 60 Vbeta and 13 Jbeta primers. Measured with immunoSEQ multiplex PCR; TCRdb has only the in-frame clones, and not every one. The sample records over 150,000 clones, 84% being singletons. The V gene lost 8 bases and the J gene lost 2 bases, with 12 bases spanning the gap. CDR3 length equals 13 residues. Germline values: CDR1 MNHEY, CDR2 SMNVEV (reference sequence). These data come from a study of cytomegalovirus exposure and HLA in healthy donors. The study, taken as a whole, reports: Earlier analysis looked at TCR beta V segments, and most were productive about 90% or about 30% of the time. A later examination showed that TCR association rates differed by HLA locus, with DRB1 most and HLA-C fewest. CMV antigen specificity was confirmed in vitro for a few CMV-associated chains. TCR beta chains associated with HLA were, in a later analysis, more clonally expanded than equally common others.

The origin of this receptor is a boy between 2 and 10 years old in good health and CMV-seronegative. J is TRBJ1-2 and V is TRBV27; D possibly corresponds to TRBD1 (5 bases). Sequencing was performed on PBMCs. CDR3 protein: CASSKGSNYGYTF. CDR3 DNA: TGTGCCAGCTCCAAGGGGTCGAACTATGGCTACACCTTC.